The rows below give T cell receptor beta chains drawn from one sample of a study of OX40 agonist ivuxolimab in advanced cancers. Generated by immunoSEQ multiplex PCR, the TCRdb table keeps only in-frame clones and is missing some. This sample has tens of thousands of clones, with about 91% found just once. The source material was CD4+ or CD8+ T cells sorted from blood, sampled in a trial of the OX40 agonist ivuxolimab. These TCRs come from an adult with an advanced solid tumor such as melanoma, head and neck, liver or kidney cancer. CDR3s include the opening cysteine and the closing phenylalanine or tryptophan. A D gene is named only where the DNA matches it firmly. Only part of the rows carry a size: once, few, many, or a class if the clone is expanded.

TRBV19	TRBD1	TRBJ2-7	16	-	TGTGCCAGTCAGCGATCGGGACAGAGTGTAACCTACGAGCAGTACTTC	CASQRSGQSVTYEQYF
TRBV9	-	TRBJ2-2	13	-	TGTGCCAGCGGCCTGAGGGGTAACGGGGAGCTGTTTTTT	CASGLRGNGELFF
TRBV5-6	TRBD2	TRBJ2-1	17	-	TGTGCCAGCAGCTCGGGACTAGCGGGGACCGCCTACAATGAGCAGTTCTTC	CASSSGLAGTAYNEQFF
TRBV5-6	-	TRBJ2-4	17	-	TGTGCCAGCAGCTTGGATTACAGCTATAGGGAGAAAAACATTCAGTACTTC	CASSLDYSYREKNIQYF
TRBV2	TRBD2	TRBJ2-5	18	-	TGTGCCAGCAGTGAGGCTGGACTAGCGGGAGTATACCAAGAGACCCAGTACTTC	CASSEAGLAGVYQETQYF
TRBV7-2	TRBD2	TRBJ2-7	15	-	TGTGCCAGCAGCTTAGGCGCCCAACTAGCGTTCGAGCAGTACTTC	CASSLGAQLAFEQYF
TRBV27	-	TRBJ2-7	16	-	TGTGCCAGCAGCCGTTCGGGGGCGGGCCTCACCTACGAGCAGTACTTC	CASSRSGAGLTYEQYF
TRBV29-1	-	TRBJ1-1	13	few	TGCAGCGTTAGCCTGACAGGAAACACTGAAGCTTTCTTT	CSVSLTGNTEAFF
TRBV5-7	-	TRBJ2-5	13	-	TGTGCCAGCAGCCTAGTTGTGGAAGAGACCCAGTACTTC	CASSLVVEETQYF
TRBV6-6	-	TRBJ2-1	14	-	TGTGCCAGCGGGGGACTAACAGGGATCAATGAGCAGTTCTTC	CASGGLTGINEQFF
TRBV5-1	-	TRBJ1-1	14	-	TGCGCCAGCAGCTTGGAGGTCAGGAACACTGAAGCTTTCTTT	CASSLEVRNTEAFF
TRBV30	-	TRBJ1-3	15	few	TGTGCCTGGAGTAGTACAGCCCCTGGGAGAAACACCATATATTTT	CAWSSTAPGRNTIYF
TRBV5-4	-	TRBJ2-3	14	-	TGTGCCAGCAGCTTGATCGCGAGTGCAGATACGCAGTATTTT	CASSLIASADTQYF
TRBV11-2	-	TRBJ2-1	15	-	TGTGCCAGCAGCTTTAGCCTAGCAGCTTCTAATGAGCAGTTCTTC	CASSFSLAASNEQFF
TRBV5-4	-	TRBJ2-5	14	-	TGTGCCAGCAGCTTTTTGGGCAGCCCAGAGACCCAGTACTTC	CASSFLGSPETQYF
TRBV5-5	-	TRBJ2-3	14	-	TGTGCCAGCAGCTTGGTTGGTACCACAGATACGCAGTATTTT	CASSLVGTTDTQYF
TRBV6-1	-	TRBJ1-4	15	-	TGTGCCAGCAGTTCACAGGGCAGGGCTAATGAAAAACTGTTTTTT	CASSSQGRANEKLFF
TRBV7-8	-	TRBJ2-1	13	-	TGTGCCAGCAGCTTCGACGGGTACAATGAGCAGTTCTTC	CASSFDGYNEQFF
TRBV10-2	-	TRBJ1-1	12	-	TGCGGGATACTACAGGAGAACACTGAAGCTTTCTTT	CGILQENTEAFF
TRBV6-5	-	TRBJ2-7	12	-	TGTGCCAGCAGCTCTAGCTCCTACGAGCAGTACTTC	CASSSSSYEQYF
TRBV9	TRBD2	TRBJ2-3	12	-	TGTGCCAGCGGGGGGGTTACAGATACGCAGTATTTT	CASGGVTDTQYF